This entry lists 12 T cell receptor beta chains sequenced from one sample in a study of blood T cells in healthy people across ages. Using a J-beta primer mix together with a sample-barcoded 5' primer, a second PCR was run for roughly 6 to 11 cycles. TCRdb reprocessed the 5' RACE reads via MiXCR and lists one record per CDR3 protein. This table has hundreds of thousands of distinct CDR3 sequences, around 26% appearing once. The specimen sequenced was blood. The receptors stem from a woman of 80 years or more in good health.

J is TRBJ2-3 and V is TRBV12-3 or TRBV12-4, with D hard to call. Trimming took 6 bases from V and 5 from J, leaving 6 bases between them. The CDR3 covers 11 residues. CDR3 DNA sequence: TGTGCCAGCAGCAAGGAAGATACGCAGTATTTT. This sequence encodes CASSKEDTQYF.

The genes are TRBV5-4 and TRBJ2-3; D unclear. The CDR3 contains 16 residues. V was pared by 0 bases and J by 2 bases, with 13 bases between. The V gene's germline CDR1 is SGHNT and CDR2 YYREEE (reference sequence). This CDR3 reads CASSLGAGIYTDTQYF. DNA of the CDR3: TGTGCCAGCAGCTTGGGGGCTGGGATATACACAGATACGCAGTATTTT.

On this clonotype itself: This may be a read error: a much more frequent sequence differs by one nucleotide. The V gene is TRBV5-1, the J gene TRBJ1-1, with a tentative D call TRBD1 (6 bases). V lost 3 bases, J lost 6 bases, and 12 bases lay in between. The germline V gene has CDR1 SGHRS and CDR2 YFSETQ. The CDR3 runs 13 residues. CDR3 sequence reads: CASSSQGRSEAFF. As DNA, the CDR3 is TGCGCCAGCAGCTCCCAGGGGAGATCTGAAGCTTTCTTT.

This chain uses TRBV7-9 with TRBJ1-3; D gene unclear. CDR1 and CDR2 from the germline V gene are SEHNR and FQNEAQ (reference sequence). CDR3 size: 12 residues. The V gene lost 5 bases and the J gene lost 7 bases, with 9 bases spanning the gap. The CDR3 DNA sequence: TGTGCCAGCAGCCCGCGTAGCAACACCATATATTTT. This encodes CASSPRSNTIYF.

Comment on this clonotype: Mismatch with germline at one junction end may stem from a read error. This chain uses TRBV10-2 with TRBJ2-5, with TRBD2 matching over 10 bases. From germline, CDR1 is WSHSY and CDR2 SAAADI. This CDR3 contains 14 residues. The chain's CDR3 is CAGSGTSVDETQYF. For the CDR3, the DNA is TGCGCCGGCAGTGGGACTAGCGTGGATGAGACCCAGTACTTC.

This clonotype has more than one count but fewer than ten. A read error may produce the germline difference seen at one junction end. The chain uses TRBV7-9 and TRBJ1-2, with a possible D match to TRBD1 (5 bases). CDR1 is SEHNR, CDR2 FQNEAQ, per germline (reference sequence). CDR3 size: 16 residues. CDR3 amino acids: CASSPGGRKRVYGHTF. DNA for the CDR3: TGTGCCAGCTCTCCTGGGGGTAGGAAAAGAGTCTATGGCCACACCTTC.

This clonotype was detected only a few times. A much larger clone sits a single nucleotide away, making a read error possible. The V gene is TRBV12-3 or TRBV12-4, the J gene TRBJ2-3; D could derive from TRBD1 or TRBD2 (5 bases each). The CDR3 spans 15 residues. V was clipped by 3 bases and J by 2 bases, with 12 bases between them. The CDR3 reads CASSFRRGTTDTQYF. The DNA of the CDR3 is TGTGCCAGCAGTTTCCGCCGAGGGACCACAGATACGCAGTATTTT.

This clonotype has just one count. The V call is TRBV7-2, the J call TRBJ2-5; 11 nucleotides match TRBD2. Germline V CDR1 and CDR2: SGHTA, FQGNSA. This CDR3 has 15 residues. V lost 5 bases and J lost 11; bases outside the gene matches: 13. CDR3 loop: CASSLTSGEANGQYF. In nucleotides, the CDR3 is TGTGCCAGCAGCCTGACTAGCGGGGAGGCGAACGGGCAGTACTTC.

This clonotype has a handful of counts. CDR3 nucleotides: TGTGCCAGCAGCCGGGGGGATAGCGCCGGGGAGCTGTTTTTT. It is translated as CASSRGDSAGELFF. This chain connects TRBV6-5 to TRBJ2-2; TRBD2 matches 7 bases. V gave up 6 bases and J gave up 6 bases; unmatched junction bases: 7. The CDR3 contains 14 residues. CDR1 is MNHEY, CDR2 SVGAGI, per germline.

At least ten counts were recorded for this clonotype. V is TRBV7-2 and J is TRBJ2-7, with 12 bases aligning to TRBD2. CDR1 and CDR2 (germline): SGHTA, FQGNSA. The CDR3 contains 16 residues. Trimming cost V 5 bases and J 0 bases; bases outside gene matches: 5. CDR3 region: CASSPLAGGNSYEQYF. The CDR3 DNA is TGTGCCAGCAGCCCACTAGCGGGGGGCAACTCCTACGAGCAGTACTTC.

With regard to this clonotype: This sequence may be a read error, since a much larger clone differs from it by one base. V is TRBV5-4 and J is TRBJ2-1, with 8 bases aligning to TRBD2. Germline-derived CDR1 and CDR2 are SGHNT and YYREEE (reference sequence). Trimming cost V 9 bases and J 7 bases; bases outside gene matches: 12. CDR3 size: 14 residues. The CDR3 bases are TGTGCCATCCCCGGGGGGGCGTCGGATAATGAGCAGTTCTTC. This codes for CAIPGGASDNEQFF.

This clonotype showed up just a few times. This chain connects TRBV7-2 to TRBJ2-3; the D gene is possibly TRBD2 (7 bases). V lost 5 bases to trimming and J lost 2 bases, with 20 bases between them. The CDR3 consists of 17 residues. CDR1 is SGHTA, CDR2 FQGNSA, per germline. The CDR3 sequence is CASSAAMGGAITDTQYF. Here the CDR3 DNA reads TGTGCCAGCAGCGCGGCTATGGGGGGGGCCATCACAGATACGCAGTATTTT.